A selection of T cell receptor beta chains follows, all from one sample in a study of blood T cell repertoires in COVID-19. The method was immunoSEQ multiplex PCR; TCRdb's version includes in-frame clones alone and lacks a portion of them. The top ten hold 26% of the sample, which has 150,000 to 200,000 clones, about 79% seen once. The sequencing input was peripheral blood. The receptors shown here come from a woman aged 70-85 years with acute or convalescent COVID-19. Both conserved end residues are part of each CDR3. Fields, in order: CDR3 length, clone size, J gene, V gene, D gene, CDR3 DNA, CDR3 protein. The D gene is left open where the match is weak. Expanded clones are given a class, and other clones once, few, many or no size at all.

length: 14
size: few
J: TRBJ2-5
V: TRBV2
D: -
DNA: TGTGCCAGCGCAAATGGCAGGCTCCAAGAGACCCAGTACTTC
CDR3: CASANGRLQETQYF

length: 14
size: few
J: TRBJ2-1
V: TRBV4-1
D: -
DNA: TGCGCCAGCAGCCAAGAGGGAGTTGGCGATGAGCAGTTCTTC
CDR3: CASSQEGVGDEQFF

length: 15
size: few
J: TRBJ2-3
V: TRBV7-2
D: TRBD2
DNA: TGTGCCAGCAGCTTATCCGGACTAGCGGCCGATACGCAGTATTTT
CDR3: CASSLSGLAADTQYF

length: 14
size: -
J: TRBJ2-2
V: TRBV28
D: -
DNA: TGTGCCAGCAGTTTTGCAGGCCATGGCGGGGAGCTGTTTTTT
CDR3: CASSFAGHGGELFF

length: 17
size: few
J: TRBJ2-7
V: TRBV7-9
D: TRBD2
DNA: TGTGCCAGCAGCTTATACGGGAGGTCAGCGTATGTCGATGAGCAGTACTTC
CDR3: CASSLYGRSAYVDEQYF

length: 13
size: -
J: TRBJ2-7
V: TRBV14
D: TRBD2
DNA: TGTGCCAGCAGTCTTTTAGCGGGTCTCGAGCAGTACTTC
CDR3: CASSLLAGLEQYF

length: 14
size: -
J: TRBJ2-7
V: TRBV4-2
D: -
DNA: TGTGCCAGCAGACGAGAGGCGGGCTCCTACGAGCAGTACTTC
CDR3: CASRREAGSYEQYF

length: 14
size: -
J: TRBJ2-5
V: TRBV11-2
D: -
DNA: TGTGCCAGCAGCTTAGTTCCGGTACAAGAGACCCAGTACTTC
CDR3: CASSLVPVQETQYF

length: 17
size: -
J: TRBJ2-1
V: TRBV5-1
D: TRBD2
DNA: TGCGCCAGCAGCTTGAGTCCCTCTAGCGGATTTTACAATGAGCAGTTCTTC
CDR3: CASSLSPSSGFYNEQFF

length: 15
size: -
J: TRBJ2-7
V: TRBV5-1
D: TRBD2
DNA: TGCGCCAGCAGCGAGACTAGCGGGAGTCGGTACGAGCAGTACTTC
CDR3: CASSETSGSRYEQYF

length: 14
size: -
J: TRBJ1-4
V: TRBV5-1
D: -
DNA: TGCGCCAGCAGCTTACCACAGGATAATGAAAAACTGTTTTTT
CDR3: CASSLPQDNEKLFF

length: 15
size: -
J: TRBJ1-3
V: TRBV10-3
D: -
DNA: TGTGCCATCAGAGCCTCCGAGGGGGCTGGAAACACCATATATTTT
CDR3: CAIRASEGAGNTIYF

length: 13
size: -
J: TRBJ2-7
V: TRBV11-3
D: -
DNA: TGTGCCAGCAGCTTCGGGGACAACTACGAGCAGTACTTC
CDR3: CASSFGDNYEQYF

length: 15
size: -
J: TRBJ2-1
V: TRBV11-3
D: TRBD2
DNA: TGTGCCAGCAGCTCGGGACTAGCGGGGTACAATGAGCAGTTCTTC
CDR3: CASSSGLAGYNEQFF

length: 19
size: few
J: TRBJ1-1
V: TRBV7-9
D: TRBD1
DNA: TGTGCCAGCAGGGGGAAAAGTCCCGGGACAGGGAATGGAAACACTGAAGCTTTCTTT
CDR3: CASRGKSPGTGNGNTEAFF

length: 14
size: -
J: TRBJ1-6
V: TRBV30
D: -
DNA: TGTGCCTGGAGTTTGCCGGGGAGGGATTCACCCCTCCACTTT
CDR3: CAWSLPGRDSPLHF

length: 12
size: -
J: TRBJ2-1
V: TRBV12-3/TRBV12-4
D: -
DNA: TGTGCCAGCAGTATGCTAGCTTTAGAGCAGTTCTTC
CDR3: CASSMLALEQFF

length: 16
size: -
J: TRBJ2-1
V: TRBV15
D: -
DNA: TGTGCCACCAGCAGAGAAATGGCAGGGGAAGGGTATGAGCAGTTCTTC
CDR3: CATSREMAGEGYEQFF

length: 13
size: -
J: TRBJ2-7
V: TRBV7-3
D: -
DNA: TGTGCCAGCAGCTTAATTGCGGGATACGAGCAGTACTTC
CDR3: CASSLIAGYEQYF

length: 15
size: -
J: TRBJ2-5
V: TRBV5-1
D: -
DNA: TGCGCCAGCAGCTCGGGACACTTAGTCCAAGAGACCCAGTACTTC
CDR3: CASSSGHLVQETQYF

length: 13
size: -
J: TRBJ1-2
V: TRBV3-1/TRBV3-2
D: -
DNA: TGTGCCAGCAGCCACAGGGTATCGGGTGGCTACACCTTC
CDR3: CASSHRVSGGYTF

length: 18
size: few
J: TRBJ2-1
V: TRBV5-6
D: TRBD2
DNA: TGTGCCAGCAGCTTGGCGGGGACTAGCGGGAGTGTCTACAATGAGCAGTTCTTC
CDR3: CASSLAGTSGSVYNEQFF

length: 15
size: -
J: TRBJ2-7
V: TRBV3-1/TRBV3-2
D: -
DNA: TGTGCCAGCAGCCAAGGGGGGCCAGCACCCTACGAGCAGTACTTC
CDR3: CASSQGGPAPYEQYF

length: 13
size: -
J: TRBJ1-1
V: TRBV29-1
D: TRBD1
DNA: TGCAGCGCGGACAGGGGGCAGAACACTGAAGCTTTCTTT
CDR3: CSADRGQNTEAFF

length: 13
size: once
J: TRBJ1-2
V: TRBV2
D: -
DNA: TGTGCCAGCAGTCTAGGACAGACCTATGGCTACACCTTC
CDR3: CASSLGQTYGYTF

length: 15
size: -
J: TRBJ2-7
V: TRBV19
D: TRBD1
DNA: TGTGCCAGTAGACCCGAGGGGGCCCGCTCCTACGAGCAGTACTTC
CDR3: CASRPEGARSYEQYF

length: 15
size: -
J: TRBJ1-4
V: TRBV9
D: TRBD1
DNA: TGTGCCAGCAGCGTTGGAGGAGGGGGCGGTGAAAAACTGTTTTTT
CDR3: CASSVGGGGGEKLFF

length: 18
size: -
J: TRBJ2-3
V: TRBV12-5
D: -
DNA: TGTGCTAGTGGTACGACAGGAGACGGGGCTACCGTGGGAGATACGCAGTATTTT
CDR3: CASGTTGDGATVGDTQYF

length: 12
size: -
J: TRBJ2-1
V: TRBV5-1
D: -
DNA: TGCGCCAGCAGCCAGGGCGGCAATGAGCAGTTCTTC
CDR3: CASSQGGNEQFF

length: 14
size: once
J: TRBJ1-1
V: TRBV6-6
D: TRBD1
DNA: TGTGCCAGCATCCAGGACAGGGCGGCCACTGAAGCTTTCTTT
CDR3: CASIQDRAATEAFF

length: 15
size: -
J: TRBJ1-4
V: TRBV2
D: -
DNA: TGTGCCAGCAGTCGCCTCCGGGACACTGGTGAAAAACTGTTTTTT
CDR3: CASSRLRDTGEKLFF

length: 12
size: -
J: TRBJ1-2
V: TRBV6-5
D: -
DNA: TGTGCCAGCAGTCCAGGGCGTCGGGGCTACACCTTC
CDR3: CASSPGRRGYTF

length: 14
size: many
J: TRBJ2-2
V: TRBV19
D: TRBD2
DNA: TGTGCCAGTAGTATCGGGGGGTATGGCGGGGAGCTGTTTTTT
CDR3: CASSIGGYGGELFF

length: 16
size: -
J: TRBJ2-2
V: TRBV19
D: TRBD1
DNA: TGTGCCAGTAGGCCCCGACAGGGGGGGAGGACCGGGGAGCTGTTTTTT
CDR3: CASRPRQGGRTGELFF

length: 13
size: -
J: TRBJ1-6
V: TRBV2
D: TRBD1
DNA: TGTGCCAGCAATACAGGGGTCAATTCACCCCTCCACTTT
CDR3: CASNTGVNSPLHF

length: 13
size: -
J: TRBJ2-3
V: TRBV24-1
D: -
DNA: TGTGCCACCAGTGTGATGGGAGCCGATACGCAGTATTTT
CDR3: CATSVMGADTQYF

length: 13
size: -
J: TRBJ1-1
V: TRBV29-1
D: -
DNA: TGCAGCGTTGGGGTACAGGGTTCCACTGAAGCTTTCTTT
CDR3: CSVGVQGSTEAFF

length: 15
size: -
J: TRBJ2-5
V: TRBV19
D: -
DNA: TGTGCCAGTAGTATAGGGGGGGGCACCGCGGAGACCCAGTACTTC
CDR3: CASSIGGGTAETQYF

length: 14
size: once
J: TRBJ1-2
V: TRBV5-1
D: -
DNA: TGCGCCAGCAGCTTGGGGGAGGGGTACTATGGCTACACCTTC
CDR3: CASSLGEGYYGYTF

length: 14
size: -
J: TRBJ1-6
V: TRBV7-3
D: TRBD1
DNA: TGTGCCAGCAGCTCCGGGACAGGGAATTCACCCCTCCACTTT
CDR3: CASSSGTGNSPLHF

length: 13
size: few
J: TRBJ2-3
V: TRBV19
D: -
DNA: TGTGCCAGTAGTACAGGGTTCCCAGATACGCAGTATTTT
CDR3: CASSTGFPDTQYF

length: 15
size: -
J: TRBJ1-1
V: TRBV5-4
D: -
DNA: TGTGCCAGCAGCCGTAAAACGGGGGGGGATGGTGAAGCTTTCTTT
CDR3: CASSRKTGGDGEAFF

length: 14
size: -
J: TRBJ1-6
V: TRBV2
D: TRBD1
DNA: TGTGCCAGCAGCTCAGGGGGCGAAATCTCACCCCTCCACTTT
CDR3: CASSSGGEISPLHF

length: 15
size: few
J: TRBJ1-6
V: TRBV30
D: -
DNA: TGTGCCTGGAGTGTACTTGCGTGGTCTGATTCACCCCTCCACTTT
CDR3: CAWSVLAWSDSPLHF

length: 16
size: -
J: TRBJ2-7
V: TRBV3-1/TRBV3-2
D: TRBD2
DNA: TGTGCCAGCAGCCAATATAGCGGGAGGTTATTGTCGGAGCAGTACTTC
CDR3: CASSQYSGRLLSEQYF

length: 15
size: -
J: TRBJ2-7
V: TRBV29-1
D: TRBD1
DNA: TGCAGCGTTGAAATGGGGACAGGGGCTTGGGACGAGCAGTACTTC
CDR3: CSVEMGTGAWDEQYF

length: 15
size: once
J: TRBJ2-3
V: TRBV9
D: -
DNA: TGTGCCAGCAGCCCCAGTCCAAGACGGGGAGATACGCAGTATTTT
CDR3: CASSPSPRRGDTQYF

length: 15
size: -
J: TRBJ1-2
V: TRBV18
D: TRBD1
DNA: TGTGCCAGCTCACCGGTGGACAGGGGAGGCTATGGCTACACCTTC
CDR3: CASSPVDRGGYGYTF

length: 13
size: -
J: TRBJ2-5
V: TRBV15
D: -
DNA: TGTGCCACCAGCAGGAATCCTGAGGTTCAGAAGTACTTC
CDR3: CATSRNPEVQKYF

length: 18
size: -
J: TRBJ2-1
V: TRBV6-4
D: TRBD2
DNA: TGTGCCAGCCTGAAAAACCGGACTAGCGGGAGGGCCCCCAATGAGCAGTTCTTC
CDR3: CASLKNRTSGRAPNEQFF

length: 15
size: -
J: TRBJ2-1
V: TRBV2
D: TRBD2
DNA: TGTGCCAGCAGGGAGACTAGCGGGAAGTGGAATGAGCAGTTCTTC
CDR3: CASRETSGKWNEQFF